Here is one T cell receptor (beta chain) with its context. Its antigen remains unknown. The data derive from a study of shared clonotypes between healthy human individuals. Naive CD8 cells were CD45RO-negative, positively selected for CCR7, excluding terminally differentiated effector memory CD45RA+ cells. All donors were healthy HIV-negative adults lacking recent acute infections or vaccinations. The donor cohort consisted entirely of Caucasian adults residing in Nashville, Tennessee. TCRdb's table, derived via immunoSEQ multiplex PCR, lists solely in-frame clones and lacks some. Among roughly 1,800,000 clones listed, about 94% were seen once. Study results and limitations: Sampling covered nothing but blood. Tissue TCR repertoires likely differ from those found in blood. Around 5% of naive CD4 clonotypes were common to several donors.

Source material: naive CD8+ T cells sorted from blood. The clonotype comes from a man between 18 and 35 years old in good health.

The CDR3 nucleotides read TGTGCCAGCAGCGTATCTAGCGGGGGGGCAGAGGACATTCAGTACTTC. This sequence encodes CASSVSSGGAEDIQYF. The J gene is TRBJ2-4, the V gene TRBV9, with 12 nucleotides matching TRBD2. Losses at the gene ends were 1 base for V and 8 bases for J; bases not matched to a gene: 7. The CDR3 covers 16 residues. Looked up from germline, CDR1 is SGDLS and CDR2 is YYNGEE. The complete variable domain, with remaining parts taken from reference TRBV9 and TRBJ2-4, reads DSGVTQTPKHLITATGQRVTLRCSPRSGDLSVYWYQQSLDQGLQFLIQYYNGEERAKGNILERFSAQQFPDLHSELNLSSLELGDSALYFCASSVSSGGAEDIQYFGAGTRLSVL.